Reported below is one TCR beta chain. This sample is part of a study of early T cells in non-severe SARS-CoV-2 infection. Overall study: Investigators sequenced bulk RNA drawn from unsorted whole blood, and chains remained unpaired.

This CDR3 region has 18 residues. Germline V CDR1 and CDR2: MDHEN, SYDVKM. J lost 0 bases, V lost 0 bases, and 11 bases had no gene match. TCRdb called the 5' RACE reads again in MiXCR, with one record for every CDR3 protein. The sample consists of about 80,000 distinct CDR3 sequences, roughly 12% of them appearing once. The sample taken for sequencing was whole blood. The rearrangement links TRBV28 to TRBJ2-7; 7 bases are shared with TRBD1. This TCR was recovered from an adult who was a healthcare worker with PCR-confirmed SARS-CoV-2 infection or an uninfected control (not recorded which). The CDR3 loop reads CASSLWGYGQAISYEQYF. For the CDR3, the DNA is TGTGCCAGCAGTTTATGGGGCTACGGACAGGCAATCTCCTACGAGCAGTACTTC.